The rows below give T cell receptor beta chains drawn from one sample of a study of blood T cell repertoires in COVID-19. Profiled with immunoSEQ multiplex PCR; TCRdb holds only in-frame clones, not every one. Of 250,000 to 300,000 clones in the sample, approximately 87% were seen once. Sequenced: peripheral blood. The origin of the receptors is a man between 60 and 75 years old who had recovered from COVID-19. Each CDR3 is given without its conserved first and last residue. D genes are given only for firm matches.

v_call,d_call,j_call,cdr3_aa
TRBV3-1/TRBV3-2,-,TRBJ2-5,ASSLEGRETQY
TRBV18,-,TRBJ2-2,ASSPTGFGGELF
TRBV23-1,-,TRBJ2-1,ASSQQLGMVNGRPNEQF
TRBV11-2,-,TRBJ2-7,ASSLGRVEQY
TRBV10-1,TRBD2,TRBJ2-5,ASTGGRQETQY
TRBV27,-,TRBJ1-5,ASSPRSSSNQPQH
TRBV7-2,TRBD1,TRBJ2-7,ASSPGGQGDWYEQY
TRBV11-2,-,TRBJ1-4,ASSLEAGWKNEKLF
TRBV30,-,TRBJ1-4,AWSLGEPKLF
TRBV3-1/TRBV3-2,TRBD1,TRBJ2-5,ASSLGQGQETQY
TRBV10-3,TRBD1,TRBJ1-1,AISSGGFLGGTEAF
TRBV19,TRBD1,TRBJ2-3,ASSRTTGGPIGVTDTQY
TRBV28,TRBD2,TRBJ2-1,ASSRRLAGGPTDEQF
TRBV19,-,TRBJ1-4,ASSMLGTGTNEKLF
TRBV5-6,TRBD2,TRBJ2-3,ASSSSIAGGRTDTQY
TRBV6-5,-,TRBJ2-7,ASSLRGGGTYEQY
TRBV27,-,TRBJ1-5,ASSPIGNQPQH
TRBV12-5,TRBD1,TRBJ1-3,ASGLGDRRERNTIY
TRBV19,TRBD1,TRBJ1-1,ASTLGRTGGSYTEAF
TRBV25-1,-,TRBJ2-7,ASSENTYEQY
TRBV2,TRBD1,TRBJ2-7,ASSLSGGSYEQY
TRBV7-2,-,TRBJ2-3,ASSFSGSTDTQY
TRBV28,TRBD2,TRBJ2-3,ASSTARSGGASTDTQY
TRBV10-3,-,TRBJ2-5,AISEREQETQY
TRBV5-1,TRBD2,TRBJ2-7,ASSEGLAGAPPYEQY
TRBV27,-,TRBJ1-1,ASRRLQGSSAEAF
TRBV3-1/TRBV3-2,TRBD2,TRBJ2-7,ASSQTPGLENYEQY
TRBV19,TRBD1,TRBJ1-1,ASSKRQGAEAF
TRBV19,TRBD1,TRBJ1-3,ASSTGQATPSGNTIY
TRBV6-1,-,TRBJ2-7,ASSEWVRDEQY
TRBV27,-,TRBJ1-6,ASSLSTRSSYNSPLH
TRBV11-2,-,TRBJ1-2,ASSTNWEPGGYT
TRBV7-9,-,TRBJ2-1,ASSLGAPDRLYNEQF
TRBV9,TRBD1,TRBJ1-1,ASSARDRGRVNTEAF
TRBV7-9,TRBD1,TRBJ2-1,ASSSPRQGYNEQF
TRBV6-5,TRBD1,TRBJ2-2,ASSYGDRGDTGELF
TRBV3-1/TRBV3-2,TRBD1,TRBJ2-7,ASSQGGGQGGYEQY
TRBV28,-,TRBJ1-3,ATEGAGNTIY
TRBV16,TRBD1,TRBJ1-6,ASSPAGTVNSPLH
TRBV9,TRBD2,TRBJ2-3,ASSVSGGATDTQY